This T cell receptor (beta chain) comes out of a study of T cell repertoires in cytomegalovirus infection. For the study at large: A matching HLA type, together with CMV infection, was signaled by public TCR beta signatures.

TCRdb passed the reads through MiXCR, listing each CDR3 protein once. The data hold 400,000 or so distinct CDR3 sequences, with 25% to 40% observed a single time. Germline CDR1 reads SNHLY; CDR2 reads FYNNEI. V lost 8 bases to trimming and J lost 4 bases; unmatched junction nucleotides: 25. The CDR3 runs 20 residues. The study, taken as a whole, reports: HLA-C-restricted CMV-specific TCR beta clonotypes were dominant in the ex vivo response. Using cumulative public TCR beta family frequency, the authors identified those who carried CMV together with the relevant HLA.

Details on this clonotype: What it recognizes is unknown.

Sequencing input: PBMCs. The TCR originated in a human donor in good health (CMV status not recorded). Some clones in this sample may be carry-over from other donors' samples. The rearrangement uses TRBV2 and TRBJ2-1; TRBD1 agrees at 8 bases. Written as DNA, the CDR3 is TGTGCCAGCGATTCCCGGACAGGGCGTATTACTCATGAGGGTTACAATGAGCAGTTCTTC. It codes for CASDSRTGRITHEGYNEQFF.